Presented here are 2 T cell receptor beta chains from one specimen sequenced in a study of shared clonotypes between healthy human individuals. Profiling relied on immunoSEQ multiplex PCR, and the TCRdb table lists in-frame clones only, not all of them. The data hold fewer than 650,000 clones, with about 82% observed a single time. Sequences were obtained from PBMCs. The receptors were sampled from a woman aged 40 to 50 in good health. Some clones in this sample may be carry-over from other donors' samples.

Points on this clone: Within the sample, other DNA sequences also encode this same CDR3. The rearrangement uses TRBV6-6 and TRBJ1-1; 7 bases agree with TRBD1. CDR1 and CDR2 from the germline V gene are MNHNY and SVGAGI (reference sequence). The CDR3 runs 15 residues. V trimming: 5 bases; J trimming: 8 bases; junction bases outside the gene matches: 14. The CDR3 protein is CASSTRQGGGTEAFF. In DNA, the CDR3 is TGTGCCAGCAGTACCCGACAGGGTGGGGGCACCGAAGCTTTCTTT.

This clone showed up just a few times. This chain links TRBV6-5 with TRBJ1-4; maybe TRBD1 (5 bases). This CDR3 region has 14 residues. Germline CDR1 MNHEY, CDR2 SVGAGI. Trimming left V 6 bases short and J 8 bases short, with 16 bases between. The CDR3 sequence is CASSQQVISEKLFF. CDR3 in DNA: TGTGCCAGCAGCCAACAGGTTATTTCGGAAAAACTGTTTTTT.